This T cell receptor (beta chain) was obtained from a study of CD8 T cells in Susac syndrome. With random hexamers, 0.5 to 1 ug RNA was reverse transcribed. Amplification of the TCR beta CDR3 was carried out by immunoSEQ multiplex PCR, which spanned a total of 54 Vbeta and 13 Jbeta segments. TCRdb re-analysed the immunoSEQ multiplex PCR reads in MiXCR, keeping a single row per CDR3 protein. The data show roughly 150,000 distinct CDR3 sequences, approximately 93% seen once. The CDR3 extends over 15 amino acids. The V gene lost 3 bases and the J gene lost 0 bases, with 11 bases spanning the gap. Germline V gene sequence: CDR1 LGHDT, CDR2 YNNKEL (reference sequence).

The TCR sequence derives from a human donor with multiple sclerosis. The V gene is TRBV3-1, the J gene TRBJ1-2, with D possibly matching TRBD1 (5 bases). The sequenced sample consisted of CD8+ T cells from PBMCs. Here the CDR3 reads CASSHDPGTNYGYTF. The CDR3 DNA sequence: TGTGCCAGCAGCCACGATCCAGGGACTAACTATGGCTACACCTTC.